A single sample gave rise to the 15 T cell receptor beta chains below, sequenced in a study of blood T cell repertoires in COVID-19. The assay was immunoSEQ multiplex PCR, and TCRdb's table has in-frame clones only and misses some. Here the sample spans approximately 220,000 clones, under 90% being singletons. The sequencing sample was made of PBMCs or T cells enriched from blood (not recorded which). The receptor source for this set is a woman aged 50 to 60 who had been exposed to COVID-19.

The chain recombines TRBV9 with TRBJ2-2, with D possibly TRBD2 on 5 matching bases. The CDR3 sequence is 15 residues long. CDR1 and CDR2 from the germline V gene are SGDLS and YYNGEE. The V and J ends lost 4 bases and 6 bases respectively, with 16 bases between them. CDR3 coding DNA: TGTGCCAGCAGCACCGTAAAATCCGGGGCCGGGGAGCTGTTTTTT. Amino acids: CASSTVKSGAGELFF.

This rearrangement joins TRBV5-6 to TRBJ2-2; D may be TRBD2 (5 bases). V was shortened by 1 base and J by 7 bases, with 8 bases between the two germline ends. This CDR3 spans 13 amino acids. Germline assignment: CDR1 SGHDT and CDR2 YYEEEE. DNA of the CDR3: TGTGCCAGCAGCTTGCGGGGTGGCGGGGAGCTGTTTTTT. Translating it yields CASSLRGGGELFF.

The CDR3 bases are TGTGCCAGCAGCCACACTAGCGGGGGGCCCTCCTACAATGAGCAGTTCTTC. Encoded protein: CASSHTSGGPSYNEQFF. The V and J genes are TRBV11-3 and TRBJ2-1; 12 bases map to TRBD2. CDR3 length: 17 residues. Germline V CDR1 and CDR2: SGHNT, YENEEA. The junction had 5 bases not matched to a gene; V was cut back by 5 bases and J by 0 bases.

The chain recombines TRBV6-5 with TRBJ1-2, with 7 nucleotides matching TRBD1. Germline CDR1 and CDR2: MNHEY and SVGAGI. The CDR3 is 13 residues long. J lost 4 bases, V lost 5 bases, and 4 bases had no gene match. Here the CDR3 DNA reads TGTGCCAGCAGTACGACAGGGCGCTATGGCTACACCTTC. It encodes CASSTTGRYGYTF.

The rearrangement uses TRBV6-2 or TRBV6-3 and TRBJ1-5; 9 bases agree with TRBD1. The germline gives CDR1 MNHEY, CDR2 SVGEGT. The CDR3 runs to 15 residues. The V gene end was trimmed by 4 bases and the J gene end by 7 bases; junction bases not matched to a gene: 8. The CDR3 nucleotides are TGTGCCAGCAGTTCCTCAACAGGGGGCAGGCAGCCCCAGCATTTT. Amino acid sequence: CASSSSTGGRQPQHF.

This chain connects TRBV6-5 to TRBJ1-2, with 8 positions matching TRBD1. J lost 4 bases, V lost 7 bases, and 5 bases had no gene match. Germline V lookup: CDR1 MNHEY, CDR2 SVGAGI. This CDR3 spans 13 amino acids. The CDR3 DNA is TGTGCCAGCACTCCAGGGGGCAGCTATGGCTACACCTTC. Translated: CASTPGGSYGYTF.

The rearrangement links TRBV7-9 to TRBJ1-3, with 8 bases matching TRBD1. Germline CDR1 and CDR2: SEHNR and FQNEAQ (reference sequence). Trimming took 5 bases from V and 0 from J; bases not matched to a gene: 12. The CDR3 covers 18 residues. The DNA of the CDR3 is TGTGCCAGCAGCCACCGACAGGGGATGGTGGTCTCTGGAAACACCATATATTTT. This sequence encodes CASSHRQGMVVSGNTIYF.

The V and J genes are TRBV6-5 and TRBJ2-7, with D possibly being TRBD1 (6 bases). The V and J ends lost 8 bases and 0 bases respectively, with 11 bases between them. The CDR3 has 13 residues. Germline V CDR1 and CDR2: MNHEY, SVGAGI. The CDR3 coding sequence is TGTGCCAGCTCACAGGGTAGCTCCTACGAGCAGTACTTC. Protein sequence: CASSQGSSYEQYF.

J is TRBJ2-7 and V is TRBV9; the match to TRBD2 covers 9 bases. V gave up 4 bases and J gave up 5 bases; unmatched junction bases: 13. The CDR3 consists of 16 residues. The germline gives CDR1 SGDLS, CDR2 YYNGEE. CDR3 nucleotides: TGTGCCAGCAGCCCTCTCTCGCTAGCGGGGTTCGACGAGCAGTACTTC. This gives the protein CASSPLSLAGFDEQYF. Complete variable domain (other parts from reference TRBV9 and TRBJ2-7): DSGVTQTPKHLITATGQRVTLRCSPRSGDLSVYWYQQSLDQGLQFLIQYYNGEERAKGNILERFSAQQFPDLHSELNLSSLELGDSALYFCASSPLSLAGFDEQYFGPGTRLTVT.

This clone was found once. The V call is TRBV4-3, the J call TRBJ2-1; D gene ambiguous. The CDR3 loop spans 16 amino acids. Looked up from germline, CDR1 is LGHNA and CDR2 is YSLEER. The ends were cut back, 6 bases at V and 0 bases at J, with 15 bases in the middle. The CDR3 loop reads CASSRSARSSYNEQFF. In nucleotides, the CDR3 is TGCGCCAGCAGTCGTAGTGCGCGGAGCTCCTACAATGAGCAGTTCTTC.

This chain connects TRBV11-2 to TRBJ1-4, with D tentatively TRBD1 (5 bases). Germline CDR1 is SGHAT and CDR2 is FQNNGV. The CDR3 sequence is 12 residues long. V lost 5 bases, J lost 8 bases, and 9 bases lay in between. This chain's CDR3 is CASSLRGEKLFF. The DNA of the CDR3 is TGTGCCAGCAGCCTACGGGGGGAAAAACTGTTTTTT.

Points on this clone: The sample holds other DNA sequences that translate to the same CDR3. The V gene is TRBV10-1, the J gene TRBJ2-5; tentatively, D is TRBD1 (6 bases). Germline lookup yields CDR1 WNHNN and CDR2 SYGVQD (reference sequence). Trimming removed 0 bases at V and 2 bases at J, with 10 bases between. This CDR3 is 15 amino acids long. CDR3 bases: TGCGCCAGCAGTGAGTCGGGCAGGGGACAAGAGACCCAGTACTTC. It is translated as CASSESGRGQETQYF.

The V gene is TRBV2, the J gene TRBJ2-7; TRBD2 might be the D (6 bases). V gave up 6 bases and J gave up 1 base, with 7 bases separating them. This CDR3 is 12 amino acids long. The V gene's germline CDR1 is SNHLY and CDR2 FYNNEI. CDR3 DNA sequence: TGTGCCAGCAGCGCGGGATCCTACGAGCAGTACTTC. It codes for CASSAGSYEQYF.

There are many counts of this clone. The chain links TRBV6-4 to TRBJ2-1, with 10 bases aligning to TRBD2. Germline values: CDR1 MRHNA, CDR2 SNTAGT. The CDR3 is made up of 15 amino acids. With 3 bases clipped from V and 1 base from J, the junction kept 0 bases outside the gene matches. CDR3: CASSETSGSYNEQFF. The CDR3 coding sequence is TGTGCCAGCAGTGAGACTAGCGGGTCCTACAATGAGCAGTTCTTC.

The chain recombines TRBV10-2 with TRBJ1-5, with 8 nucleotides matching TRBD1. Germline V gene lookup returns CDR1 WSHSY and CDR2 SAAADI. The CDR3 has 14 residues. V lost 4 bases and J lost 6; bases outside the gene matches: 5. In DNA, the CDR3 is TGCGCCAGCAGTGGGGGGACAGGTGTTCAGCCCCAGCATTTT. Translated: CASSGGTGVQPQHF.